A single sample is the source of the 6 T cell receptor beta chains below, sequenced in a study of blood T cell repertoires in COVID-19. The repertoire was sequenced with immunoSEQ multiplex PCR; TCRdb's copy has only in-frame clones and lacks some. The sample yields about 87,000 clones, around 87% seen once. Sequenced input: peripheral blood. The receptor set was obtained from a middle-aged man with acute or convalescent COVID-19.

The chain is built from TRBV7-2 and TRBJ1-2, with 7 bases identical to TRBD1. The CDR3 loop spans 14 amino acids. Germline CDR1 and CDR2: SGHTA and FQGNSA. Trimming at V came to 5 bases and at J to 4 bases, leaving 7 bases not matched to a gene. The CDR3 DNA is TGTGCCAGCAGCCCCTACAGGGACAGCTATGGCTACACCTTC. Amino acids: CASSPYRDSYGYTF. Full variable domain (missing parts from reference TRBV7-2 and TRBJ1-2): GAGVSQSPSNKVTEKGKDVELRCDPISGHTALYWYRQSLGQGLEFLIYFQGNSAPDKSGLPSDRFSAERTGGSVSTLTIQRTQQEDSAVYLCASSPYRDSYGYTFGSGTRLTVV.

The rearrangement links TRBV6-2 or TRBV6-3 to TRBJ2-3; the match to TRBD2 covers 9 bases. V shed 4 bases, J shed 8 bases, and the junction held 1 base outside the gene matches. This CDR3 is built from 12 residues. Germline values: CDR1 MNHEY, CDR2 SVGEGT. CDR3 residues: CASSLTSGTQYF. CDR3 DNA sequence: TGTGCCAGCAGTTTGACTAGCGGTACGCAGTATTTT.

V and J are TRBV18 and TRBJ1-2; 11 bases map to TRBD1. This CDR3 spans 16 amino acids. The ends lost 5 bases at V and 5 bases at J; junction bases unmatched: 10. Germline values: CDR1 KGHSH, CDR2 LQKENI. This CDR3 reads CASSNNGQGAGYGYTF. CDR3 coding DNA: TGTGCCAGCTCAAACAACGGACAGGGGGCTGGGTATGGCTACACCTTC.

The rearrangement links TRBV2 to TRBJ1-2; 8 nucleotides match TRBD1. Germline CDR1 reads SNHLY; CDR2 reads FYNNEI. The CDR3 extends over 14 amino acids. With V trimmed by 3 bases and J by 7 bases, 7 bases remained unmatched. CDR3 protein: CASSEQGAIRGYTF. Written as DNA, the CDR3 is TGTGCCAGCAGTGAGCAGGGGGCGATTCGTGGCTACACCTTC. The whole variable domain, remainder taken from reference TRBV2 and TRBJ1-2, is EPEVTQTPSHQVTQMGQEVILRCVPISNHLYFYWYRQILGQKVEFLVSFYNNEISEKSEIFDDQFSVERPDGSNFTLKIRSTKLEDSAMYFCASSEQGAIRGYTFGSGTRLTVV.

The V gene is TRBV11-2, the J gene TRBJ2-3; no reliable D call. The CDR3 loop spans 13 amino acids. Germline V gene sequence: CDR1 SGHAT, CDR2 FQNNGV. The V gene lost 8 bases and the J gene lost 1 base, with 10 bases spanning the gap. CDR3 DNA: TGTGCCAGCGCGGTCGCGGGCACAGATACGCAGTATTTT. Amino acid sequence: CASAVAGTDTQYF.

This clone was observed a few times. The chain has TRBV7-9 and TRBJ2-2; 9 positions match TRBD2. V shed 5 bases and J 3 bases; nucleotides not matched to a gene: 4. Germline assignment: CDR1 SEHNR and CDR2 FQNEAQ (reference sequence). The CDR3 spans 15 residues. CDR3 in amino acids: CASSRSGGYTGELFF. The CDR3 bases are TGTGCCAGCAGCAGAAGCGGGGGGTACACCGGGGAGCTGTTTTTT. Supplemented by reference TRBV7-9 and TRBJ2-2, the full variable domain reads DTGVSQNPRHKITKRGQNVTFRCDPISEHNRLYWYRQTLGQGPEFLTYFQNEAQLEKSRLLSDRFSAERPKGSFSTLEIQRTEQGDSAMYLCASSRSGGYTGELFFGEGSRLTVL.